Given below is one T cell receptor (beta chain) in context. Its cognate antigen is unknown. This entry comes from a study of neoadjuvant nivolumab and ipilimumab in lung cancer. Study-wide context: Patients got nivolumab 3 mg/kg on days 1, 15 and 29; combination added ipilimumab 1 mg/kg day 1.

Broader study findings: From pretherapy to surgery, tumor richness and clonality rose with dual therapy. Resected tumors had greater TCR richness and clonality than uninvolved lung.

Sequenced by immunoSEQ multiplex PCR; TCRdb stores in-frame clones only, minus some. The sample has fewer than 4,500 clones; more than 80% are singletons. This specimen was normal lung tissue adjacent to the tumor, taken after neoadjuvant nivolumab, alone or with ipilimumab, at or shortly before surgery. The receptor was isolated from an adult with non-small cell lung cancer. Some clones in this sample may be carry-over from other donors' samples.

The CDR3 loop is CASSLAASGNTIYF. The CDR3 region has the DNA TGTGCCAGCAGCTTGGCAGCATCTGGAAACACCATATATTTT. V usage is TRBV5-4 and J usage is TRBJ1-3, with D unresolved. The CDR3 consists of 14 residues. V was pared by 0 bases and J by 1 base, with 5 bases between. The germline V gene encodes CDR1 SGHNT and CDR2 YYREEE (reference sequence).